Below, 10 T cell receptor beta chains from the same sample are listed, as sequenced in a study of identical twins. TCRdb fed the 5' RACE reads into MiXCR, producing one record per CDR3 protein. Altogether 550,000 to 700,000 distinct CDR3 sequences are present, over 20% being singletons, with the ten largest covering roughly 4%. These data also featured in a second study, about T cells expressing NK-cell markers.

Sequenced material: PBMCs. The source is a woman in her late teens or twenties in good health.

The chain employs TRBV29-1 and TRBJ2-1; possibly TRBD2 for D (6 bases). V was pared by 3 bases and J by 10 bases, with 13 bases between. The CDR3 has 12 residues. Looked up from germline, CDR1 is SQVTM and CDR2 is ANQGSEA. The CDR3 bases are TGCAGCGTTGATCTTTGGGGGAGGGAGCAGTTCTTC. Protein product: CSVDLWGREQFF.

The chain has TRBV18 and TRBJ2-3; no clear D gene. Germline CDR1 KGHSH, CDR2 LQKENI. The CDR3 is made up of 13 amino acids. V was pared by 1 base and J by 3 bases, with 5 bases between. The CDR3: CASSPRFTDTQYF. CDR3 DNA: TGTGCCAGCTCACCACGTTTTACAGATACGCAGTATTTT. Combining the CDR3 with reference TRBV18 and TRBJ2-3 gives the whole variable domain NAGVMQNPRHLVRRRGQEARLRCSPMKGHSHVYWYRQLPEEGLKFMVYLQKENIIDESGMPKERFSAEFPKEGPSILRIQQVVRGDSAAYFCASSPRFTDTQYFGPGTRLTVL.

This clonotype came up a few times. The gene calls are TRBV21-1 and TRBJ2-5; the table names TRBD2, a call not compared with the DNA. TRBV21-1 is an annotated pseudogene. This CDR3 region has 13 residues. This CDR3 is CASGTSGQETQYF. Here the CDR3 DNA reads TGTGCCAGTGGGACTAGCGGCCAAGAGACCCAGTACTTC.

The chain has TRBV6-1 and TRBJ2-2, with D perhaps TRBD1 or TRBD2 (5 bases each). Germline CDR1 reads MNHNS; CDR2 reads SASEGT. The length of the CDR3 is 17 residues. V was trimmed by 8 bases and J by 5 bases, leaving 24 bases between them. The CDR3 protein is CASERGPSGARTGELFF. The CDR3, as DNA: TGTGCCAGCGAAAGGGGACCCAGTGGGGCGAGGACCGGGGAGCTGTTTTTT.

This clonotype has a count of ten or more. The V call is TRBV12-3 or TRBV12-4, the J call TRBJ1-6; D ambiguous. The CDR3 has 13 residues. V was shortened by 4 bases and J by 10 bases, with 11 bases between the two germline ends. CDR3 nucleotide sequence: TGTGCCAGCAGTTCGTACACGGACTCACCCCTCCACTTT. Translation: CASSSYTDSPLHF.

The rearrangement links TRBV11-1 to TRBJ2-6; 10 positions match TRBD1. Germline V gene lookup returns CDR1 SGHAT and CDR2 FQDESV (reference sequence). The CDR3 spans 19 residues. The trim removed 5 bases at V and 2 bases at J, leaving 12 bases unmatched. The chain's CDR3 is CASSDPLDRGQAGANVLTF. In nucleotides, the CDR3 is TGTGCCAGCAGCGATCCCCTTGACAGGGGGCAGGCTGGGGCCAACGTCCTGACTTTC.

This clonotype was counted only a few times. V gene TRBV10-3 combines with J gene TRBJ1-4; D ambiguous. Between the trimmed V and J ends, which lost 0 bases and 7 bases, there was a span of 3 bases. In germline, CDR1 is ENHRY, CDR2 SYGVKD. The CDR3 has 12 amino acids. This CDR3 is CAISESSEKLFF. The CDR3 DNA reads as TGTGCCATCAGTGAGTCTAGTGAAAAACTGTTTTTT.

This chain's CDR3 is CASSTHGIAGGGDTQYF. CDR3 bases: TGTGCCAGCAGTACCCACGGGATAGCGGGAGGAGGCGATACGCAGTATTTT. The chain carries TRBV27 and TRBJ2-3; 10 bases are a match to TRBD2. The germline gives CDR1 MNHEY, CDR2 SMNVEV (reference sequence). Trimming cost V 5 bases and J 6 bases; bases outside gene matches: 14. The CDR3 is 17 amino acids.

The chain has TRBV6-5 and TRBJ2-7; a possible D gene is TRBD2 (6 bases). The V and J ends lost 5 bases and 6 bases respectively, with 14 bases between them. The CDR3 consists of 13 residues. In germline, CDR1 is MNHEY, CDR2 SVGAGI. The CDR3 loop is CASSTGGIREQYF. The CDR3 bases are TGTGCCAGCAGTACTGGGGGGATTCGCGAGCAGTACTTC.

The DNA of the CDR3 is TGCGCCAGCAACGATTGGAACACAGATACGCAGTATTTT. This sequence encodes CASNDWNTDTQYF. The rearrangement uses TRBV5-1 and TRBJ2-3; no clear D gene. V lost 6 bases to trimming and J lost 2 bases, with 10 bases between them. The CDR3 extends over 13 amino acids. Germline V gene sequence: CDR1 SGHRS, CDR2 YFSETQ.